This T cell receptor (beta chain) was sequenced in a study of cytomegalovirus exposure and HLA in healthy donors. TCRdb keeps only in-frame clones here, not all; method: immunoSEQ multiplex PCR. Among about 350,000 clones listed, about nine tenths were seen once. Study-wide points: The listing of 160 or so TCR beta chains classed them as cytomegalovirus-associated.

This CDR3 region has 16 residues. Germline V CDR1 and CDR2: KGHSH, LQKENI. Trimming shortened V by 3 bases and J by 3 bases, and 14 bases separated the two germline ends. Turning to this clone: Its antigen is not known.

Sequenced: PBMCs. The source is a woman aged 30 to 39 in good health and CMV-seropositive. J is TRBJ2-2 and V is TRBV18; D unclear. The CDR3 sequence: CASSPPQGRDTGELFF. The CDR3 DNA follows: TGTGCCAGCTCACCTCCGCAAGGACGGGACACCGGGGAGCTGTTTTTT.